This T cell receptor beta chain was sequenced for a study of identical twins. Whole-study findings and limits: Researchers reported weaker excess twin sharing in beta out-of-frame sequences. An excess of low generation probability was shown by twin-shared out-of-frame alpha sequences.

This clonotype appeared many times. Its specificity is not known. A junction boundary mismatches the germline segment, possibly from a read error. TCRdb ran MiXCR on the 5' RACE reads and lists one entry per CDR3 protein. The sample yields around 510,000 distinct CDR3 sequences, roughly an eighth seen once. The same data also went into a second study, on yellow fever vaccine responses in identical twins.

The sample consisted of CD4+ T cells sorted from blood. The TCR originated in a woman younger than 30 in good health.

DNA of the CDR3: TGCGCCAGTAGCTCGGGGCAGAGCTCCTACAATGAGCAGTTCTTC. It specifies CASSSGQSSYNEQFF. V gene TRBV5-1 combines with J gene TRBJ2-1; D tentatively fits TRBD1 or TRBD2 (5 bases each). CDR3 length: 15 amino acids. Germline values: CDR1 SGHRS, CDR2 YFSETQ.